The clone carrying this T cell receptor beta chain showed up just once. Its antigen is unknown. The junction shows a germline mismatch at one end, possibly a read error. This entry belongs to a study of tumor-infiltrating lymphocytes in primary liver carcinoma. The study, taken as a whole, reports: Blood trailed tumors significantly in top-250-clone fraction (p = 0.039). Only around 7.5-25% of top clones occurred in all five tumor regions.

Making TCR beta cDNA involved roughly 500 ng total RNA and a constant-region primer. Three-round nested multiplex PCR performed with slightly modified ARM-PCR produced the TCR beta libraries. PCR rounds one and two used TRBV1-TRBV30 forward primers with a C-beta reverse primer for 10 cycles each. One entry per CDR3 protein, called by TCRdb with MiXCR from the multiplex PCR reads. The repertoire holds around 29,000 distinct CDR3 sequences, with 71% as singletons. Unsorted bulk tissue (roughly 19-31 mg) underwent RNA and DNA co-extraction. Patients diagnosed with primary liver carcinoma received treatment through surgical resection. All tumor samples contained more than 75% viable tumor cells. CDR1 is SGHKS and CDR2 is YYEKEE in the germline V gene (reference sequence). CDR3 length: 15 residues.

This clonotype originated in a woman between 25 and 40 years old with primary liver carcinoma and hepatitis B virus infection. Sequencing was done on a sample of liver tumor tissue from sampling region 3. Subset given: tumor region T3, left-lateral pole. The gene calls are TRBV5-5 and TRBJ2-5; D is unclear. DNA of the CDR3: TGTGCCAGCAGCTTTGAACTCATGGACCAAGGGACCCAGTACTTC. This gives the protein CASSFELMDQGTQYF.